The TCR beta chain described here comes from a study of OX40 agonist ivuxolimab in advanced cancers. Study at large: As their treatment, patients were administered ivuxolimab, an agonistic anti-OX40 (CD134) antibody.

Here immunoSEQ multiplex PCR was the method, and the copy in TCRdb shows in-frame clones only, minus some. The profile shows 71,000 or so clones, approximately 90% of them singletons. The CDR3 spans 13 residues. V lost 6 bases and J lost 8, with 19 bases in between. Looked up from germline, CDR1 is SQVTM and CDR2 is ANQGSEA. The cohort excluded patients with autoimmune disease history or systemic immunosuppression. At cycle 4 day 1, cycle 7 day 1, and baseline, blood was sampled. Study results and limitations: Clones of CD4+ and CD8+ blood T cells grew by week 6 at doses of 0.1 to 3.0 mg/kg.

In the case of this clone: Antigen unknown.

The sequence came from an adult with an advanced solid tumor such as melanoma, head and neck, liver or kidney cancer. The sample consisted of CD4+ or CD8+ T cells sorted from blood, taken in a trial of the OX40 agonist ivuxolimab. The rearrangement links TRBV29-1 to TRBJ1-1; no firm D call. CDR3 protein: CSVAPVRGNEAFF. The CDR3 coding sequence is TGCAGCGTAGCCCCCGTACGAGGAAACGAAGCTTTCTTT.